This entry lists 17 T cell receptor beta chains sequenced from one sample in a study of cytomegalovirus exposure and HLA in healthy donors. In the PCR, 60 Vbeta and 13 Jbeta primers were used. The protocol was immunoSEQ multiplex PCR, while the TCRdb copy is restricted to in-frame clones and leaves out a portion. The sample lists 150,000 to 200,000 clones, roughly 80% seen once, with about 2.4% in the top ten. The sample consisted of PBMCs. All receptors come from a woman in her 50s in good health and CMV-seropositive.

This clone appeared once. The rearrangement links TRBV5-6 to TRBJ2-3, with TRBD2 as a possible D gene (6 bases). This CDR3 spans 15 amino acids. With 4 bases removed from V and 9 bases from J, the gap between germline ends came to 21 bases. Germline V gene data show CDR1 as SGHDT and CDR2 as YYEEEE. The CDR3 loop is CASSARDSAWGTQYF. CDR3 coding DNA: TGTGCCAGCAGCGCCCGGGACTCCGCATGGGGCACGCAGTATTTT.

To note about this clone: Other DNA variants within this sample encode the same CDR3. The chain has TRBV28 and TRBJ2-5; D gene ambiguous. The J call may be mistaken, given a closer DNA end match to TRBJ2-7. This CDR3 spans 12 amino acids. Germline V CDR1 and CDR2: MDHEN, SYDVKM. The CDR3 DNA reads as TGTGCCAGCAGCCCAAGCTCCTACGAGCAGTACTTC. This codes for CASSPSSYEQYF.

This chain's CDR3 is CASSPSEKQSSIYF. As DNA, the CDR3 is TGTGCCAGCTCACCAAGCGAAAAGCAGAGCTCCATATATTTT. The gene calls are TRBV18 and TRBJ1-3; D uncertain. This CDR3 has 14 residues. Deletions cut 2 bases from V and 11 bases from J, with 16 bases between. The germline CDR1 and CDR2 sequences are KGHSH and LQKENI.

The chain recombines TRBV27 with TRBJ2-3; D possibly corresponds to TRBD1 (6 bases). The CDR3 is 14 residues long. Germline CDR1 reads MNHEY; CDR2 reads SMNVEV (reference sequence). Trimming took 6 bases from V and 1 from J, leaving 11 bases between them. DNA for the CDR3: TGTGCCAGCAGGAGGGGGTACGGCACAGATACGCAGTATTTT. It codes for CASRRGYGTDTQYF.

The chain couples TRBV19 to TRBJ1-1; tentatively, D is TRBD1 (6 bases). Germline V CDR1 and CDR2: LNHDA, SQIVND (reference sequence). This CDR3 contains 15 residues. Trimming removed 5 bases from V and 0 bases from J, with 13 bases in between. CDR3 bases: TGTGCCAGTAGTCTTGGGACAACTATGAACACTGAAGCTTTCTTT. Translation gives CASSLGTTMNTEAFF.

This clone was detected only a few times. This chain links TRBV6-6 with TRBJ1-4, with TRBD1 identical over 10 bases. V gave up 2 bases and J gave up 7 bases; unmatched junction bases: 4. CDR1 and CDR2 from the germline V gene are MNHNY and SVGAGI (reference sequence). CDR3 length: 15 residues. CDR3 protein: CASSYAGTGAEKLFF. The CDR3 DNA follows: TGTGCCAGCAGTTACGCCGGGACAGGGGCTGAAAAACTGTTTTTT.

The genes are TRBV7-6 and TRBJ1-1; 7 positions agree with TRBD1. V shed 3 bases, J shed 6 bases, and the junction held 13 bases outside the gene matches. Germline V gene lookup returns CDR1 SGHVS and CDR2 FNYEAQ. The CDR3 is 16 residues long. The CDR3, as DNA: TGTGCCAGCAGCTTGAGCCAAGGGGGCGGGGGGGCTGAAGCTTTCTTT. Protein product: CASSLSQGGGGAEAFF.

The chain couples TRBV2 to TRBJ1-2; D unclear. Germline CDR1 SNHLY, CDR2 FYNNEI. The V end lost 8 bases, the J end lost 1 base, and 14 bases lay between the germline ends. The CDR3 totals 14 residues. In nucleotides, the CDR3 is TGTGCCAGCTGTTCACAGCCGATTAACTATGGCTACACCTTC. Residues: CASCSQPINYGYTF.

This rearrangement joins TRBV27 to TRBJ1-1; the match to TRBD1 covers 7 bases. The germline gives CDR1 MNHEY, CDR2 SMNVEV (reference sequence). This CDR3 has 14 residues. Germline trimming cut 8 bases from V and 2 bases from J; bases unmatched to any gene: 8. In DNA, the CDR3 is TGTGCCAGCTGGGTACAGGGGCCCAACACTGAAGCTTTCTTT. This encodes CASWVQGPNTEAFF.

V and J are TRBV7-8 and TRBJ1-1, with TRBD1 as a possible D gene (5 bases). Germline CDR1 reads SGHVS; CDR2 reads FQNEAQ. The length of the CDR3 is 15 residues. Trimming took off 2 bases at V and 2 bases at J, with 12 bases between the two ends. The CDR3 region has the DNA TGTGCCAGCAGCTTACTAGGGGCCGTTAACACTGAAGCTTTCTTT. Its translation: CASSLLGAVNTEAFF. The full variable domain, with the rest looked up from reference TRBV7-8 and TRBJ1-1, is GAGVSQSPRYKVAKRGQDVALRCDPISGHVSLFWYQQALGQGPEFLTYFQNEAQLDKSGLPSDRFFAERPEGSVSTLKIQRTQQEDSAVYLCASSLLGAVNTEAFFGQGTRLTVV.

This clone was counted between two and nine times. Here the CDR3 DNA reads TGTGCCAGCAGCCTTATTAGGACCCAGTACTTC. This encodes CASSLIRTQYF. The V and J genes are TRBV27 and TRBJ2-5; D unclear. This CDR3 is built from 11 residues. Deletions cut 6 bases from V and 7 bases from J, with 9 bases between. CDR1 is MNHEY, CDR2 SMNVEV, per germline (reference sequence).

V is TRBV9 and J is TRBJ2-6, with D possibly TRBD1 on 5 matching bases. Per germline, CDR1 SGDLS and CDR2 YYNGEE. The V end was cut by 3 bases, the J end by 0 bases, with 10 bases between. There are 16 residues in the CDR3. CDR3 sequence reads: CASSEGISSGANVLTF. CDR3 DNA: TGTGCCAGCAGCGAGGGGATAAGCTCTGGGGCCAACGTCCTGACTTTC.

There are a few counts of this clone. The rearrangement joins TRBV6-6 to TRBJ2-1, with D possibly TRBD2 on 6 matching bases. V shed 4 bases and J shed 2 bases, with 9 bases lying between them. There are 14 residues in the CDR3. Germline V gene data show CDR1 as MNHNY and CDR2 as SVGAGI (reference sequence). The CDR3 protein is CASSSGLTYNEQFF. The CDR3 region has the DNA TGTGCCAGCAGTTCGGGACTGACCTACAATGAGCAGTTCTTC.

This chain links TRBV18 with TRBJ2-7; the match to TRBD1 covers 7 bases. V shed 1 base, J shed 1 base, and the junction held 1 base outside the gene matches. CDR1 KGHSH and CDR2 LQKENI come from the germline V gene. The CDR3 length is 14 residues. CDR3 residues: CASSPQGASYEQYF. The CDR3 coding sequence is TGTGCCAGCTCACCACAGGGGGCATCCTACGAGCAGTACTTC.

Of note for this clone: One end of the junction varies from germline; a read error may be responsible. The chain is built from TRBV7-9 and TRBJ1-5; 7 positions agree with TRBD1. Germline V CDR1 and CDR2: SEHNR, FQNEAQ (reference sequence). The CDR3 is made up of 17 amino acids. CDR3 sequence (DNA): TGTTCCAGCAGCTTAGCAGGGGGACCGTTGAGCAATCAGCCCCAGCATTTT. Residues: CSSSLAGGPLSNQPQHF.

The V and J genes are TRBV28 and TRBJ2-7, with D uncertain. The CDR3 runs to 12 residues. CDR1 and CDR2 from the germline V gene are MDHEN and SYDVKM. V lost 6 bases and J lost 2, with 8 bases in between. The CDR3 loop is CASRGSTYEQYF. The CDR3 DNA follows: TGTGCCAGCAGGGGCAGTACCTACGAGCAGTACTTC.

The genes are TRBV7-2 and TRBJ1-2; D perhaps matches TRBD1 (5 bases). V was pared by 4 bases and J by 4 bases, with 13 bases between. The length of the CDR3 is 14 residues. CDR1 is SGHTA and CDR2 is FQGNSA in the germline V gene. In DNA, the CDR3 is TGTGCCAGCAGCTCCCCGACAGTTAGCTATGGCTACACCTTC. Protein sequence: CASSSPTVSYGYTF. The variable domain in full, completed from reference TRBV7-2 and TRBJ1-2, reads GAGVSQSPSNKVTEKGKDVELRCDPISGHTALYWYRQSLGQGLEFLIYFQGNSAPDKSGLPSDRFSAERTGGSVSTLTIQRTQQEDSAVYLCASSSPTVSYGYTFGSGTRLTVV.